Listed below are T cell receptor beta chains from one sample, sequenced in a study of cytomegalovirus exposure and HLA in healthy donors. The table came from immunoSEQ multiplex PCR; TCRdb's copy has only in-frame clones and leaves some out. The sample shows 120,000 or so clones, roughly 80% of them seen only once. The sample was PBMCs. Receptors were obtained from a woman in her twenties or thirties in good health and CMV-seronegative. CDR3s include the opening cysteine and the closing phenylalanine or tryptophan. D genes are given only for firm matches. Not all rows give a size; the values are once, few, many and, for expanded clones, a class.

>.|TRBJ2-2|TRBV28|TRBD2
TGTGCCAGCAGTTCGACTAGCGGGACTACCGGGGAGCTGTTTTTT
CASSSTSGTTGELFF
>.|TRBJ2-5|TRBV18|.
TGTGCCAGCTGTAGTCCGTCCCAGGTGACCCAGTACTTC
CASCSPSQVTQYF
>.|TRBJ1-3|TRBV28|TRBD1
TGTGCCAGCAGTTGGGGACAGGCCAACTCTGGAAACACCATATATTTT
CASSWGQANSGNTIYF
>.|TRBJ1-5|TRBV6-6|.
TGTGCCAGCAGCACGGAGCCGGGGTTCAATCAGCCCCAGCATTTT
CASSTEPGFNQPQHF
>few|TRBJ1-1|TRBV5-4|TRBD1
TGTGCCAGCAGCTCTGGAACAGGGGGTCTGATCTCTGAAGCTTTCTTT
CASSSGTGGLISEAFF
>.|TRBJ1-1|TRBV5-5|TRBD1
TGTGCCAGCAGTTCCAACAGGGGCACTGAAGCTTTCTTT
CASSSNRGTEAFF
>.|TRBJ2-2|TRBV6-1|TRBD2
TGTGCCAGCAGTGTAGCGGGAGGGGGCACCGGGGAGCTGTTTTTT
CASSVAGGGTGELFF
>.|TRBJ1-4|TRBV18|.
TGTGCCAGCTCACCTTCGCGAGGAGAAAAACTGTTTTTT
CASSPSRGEKLFF
>.|TRBJ1-2|TRBV7-8|.
TGTGCCAGCAGCCCGCCCTCCGGGTCCGCCGCTCGTCTCACCTTC
CASSPPSGSAARLTF
>.|TRBJ2-7|TRBV6-5|TRBD1
TGTGCCAGCAGGAGGGACAGCTACGAGCAGTACTTC
CASRRDSYEQYF
>few|TRBJ1-1|TRBV4-1|TRBD1
TGCGCCAGCAGCCAAGAGGACAGGGGCAACACTGAAGCTTTCTTT
CASSQEDRGNTEAFF
>.|TRBJ2-7|TRBV7-2|.
TGTGCCAGCAGCTCCCCGAAGACCGGGAGCTACGAGCAGTACTTC
CASSSPKTGSYEQYF
>.|TRBJ1-5|TRBV7-2|.
TGTGCCAGCAGCTTAGTAATCCAGGGGTCGAGGGGTAGCAATCAGCCCCAGCATTTT
CASSLVIQGSRGSNQPQHF
>.|TRBJ2-1|TRBV2|.
TGTGCCAGCAGTGAAATGAGATACAATGAGCAGTTCTTC
CASSEMRYNEQFF
>.|TRBJ2-7|TRBV11-2|TRBD1
TGTGCCAGCAGCTTAACCTGGACAGGGAAGTCCTACGAGCAGTACTTC
CASSLTWTGKSYEQYF
>.|TRBJ2-1|TRBV28|.
TGTGCCAGCAGCCGGCCGCCAGGGTCGGGGGATGAGCAGTTCTTC
CASSRPPGSGDEQFF
>.|TRBJ1-3|TRBV19|TRBD1
TGTGCCAGTGGACGAACCGGGACAGGGGGCGGCTTGAGTGGAAACACCATATATTTT
CASGRTGTGGGLSGNTIYF
>few|TRBJ1-4|TRBV2|.
TGTGCCAGCAGTGAGGGGACTCGGGTTGAAAAACTGTTTTTT
CASSEGTRVEKLFF
>.|TRBJ1-2|TRBV7-2|TRBD1
TGTGCCAGCAGCTTGAGGGACAGGGTCTACTATGGCTACACCTTC
CASSLRDRVYYGYTF
>.|TRBJ2-1|TRBV10-3|TRBD2
TGTGCCATCAGTGACTCGGGACTAGCGCCGAACAATGAGCAGTTCTTC
CAISDSGLAPNNEQFF
>.|TRBJ2-7|TRBV4-1|TRBD1
TGCGCCAGCAGCCAAGTGCTCAAGGGGGCCGGGGAGCAGTACTTC
CASSQVLKGAGEQYF
>once|TRBJ1-6|TRBV6-6|TRBD1
TGTGCCAGCAGTCGAGACAGGGTCTCACCCCTCCACTTT
CASSRDRVSPLHF
>once|TRBJ2-3|TRBV6-5|TRBD1
TGTGCCAGCAGTCGAGGGGGCTCAGATACGCAGTATTTT
CASSRGGSDTQYF
>.|TRBJ1-2|TRBV6-5|.
TGTGCCAGCAGACACAAACCGGGTGTTAACTATGGCTACACCTTC
CASRHKPGVNYGYTF
>.|TRBJ2-7|TRBV6-1|.
TGTGCCAGCAGTGAAGCTGGAGGGGACGAGCAGTACTTC
CASSEAGGDEQYF
>.|TRBJ2-7|TRBV4-2|.
TGTGCCAGCAGCCACCAGGGCCACGAGCAGTACTTC
CASSHQGHEQYF
>once|TRBJ1-1|TRBV4-3|TRBD1
TGCGCCAGCAGCCAAGATAGGATAGGGGGCTTGAACACTGAAGCTTTCTTT
CASSQDRIGGLNTEAFF
>.|TRBJ2-7|TRBV9|.
TGTGCCAGCAGCGTAGCTCCTAGTCCCAGGGTGGGAGAGCAGTACTTC
CASSVAPSPRVGEQYF
>.|TRBJ1-1|TRBV13|TRBD1
TGTGCCAGCAGCTCGGACAGGGGGGACGCTGAAGCTTTCTTT
CASSSDRGDAEAFF
>.|TRBJ2-7|TRBV5-4|TRBD1
TGTGCCAGCAGCTTGTATTTGCCAGGGGGCGGGGAGCAGTACTTC
CASSLYLPGGGEQYF
>.|TRBJ2-5|TRBV7-2|.
TGTGCCAGCAGCTTCCCTCAAGAGACCCAGTACTTC
CASSFPQETQYF
>once|TRBJ2-7|TRBV28|.
TGTGCCAGCAGACAAACTAGCCCCGCCTACGAGCAGTACTTC
CASRQTSPAYEQYF
>.|TRBJ1-2|TRBV5-1|.
TGCGCCAGCAGCTCCACCCTGACGGAGAACTATGGCTACACCTTC
CASSSTLTENYGYTF
>once|TRBJ1-5|TRBV7-2|.
TGTGCCAGCAGCTTAGCCGGCGGAGCGAATCAGCCCCAGCATTTT
CASSLAGGANQPQHF
>.|TRBJ2-7|TRBV27|.
TGTGCCAGCAGTTCCGCCGGGGTCGAGTACGAGCAGTACTTC
CASSSAGVEYEQYF
>.|TRBJ2-1|TRBV6-4|TRBD2
TGTGCCAGCAGTGACTTCCAGCGGGAGCGCAATGAGCAGTTCTTC
CASSDFQRERNEQFF
>.|TRBJ1-2|TRBV28|TRBD1
TGTGCCAGCAGTTCCCGGGACAGGGGGTTCGGTGGCTACACCTTC
CASSSRDRGFGGYTF
>.|TRBJ2-6|TRBV13|.
TGTGCCAGCAGCTCTCGAAGGGGCCAGCCCCCTCAAGCCGTCCTGACTTTC
CASSSRRGQPPQAVLTF
>.|TRBJ2-5|TRBV7-2|.
TGTGCCAGCACCTCGGGACAAGAGACCCAGTACTTC
CASTSGQETQYF
>.|TRBJ1-5|TRBV19|.
TGTGCCAGTTCTAAGGGTGGGGCTAGTCAGCCCCAGCATTTT
CASSKGGASQPQHF
>.|TRBJ1-2|TRBV18|.
TGTGCCAGCTCACCGGACAGTTCTAACTATGGCTACACCTTC
CASSPDSSNYGYTF
>.|TRBJ2-2|TRBV7-2|TRBD2
TGTGCCAGCAGCCTCCGGACTAGCGGCCAGAGCGGGGAGCTGTTTTTT
CASSLRTSGQSGELFF